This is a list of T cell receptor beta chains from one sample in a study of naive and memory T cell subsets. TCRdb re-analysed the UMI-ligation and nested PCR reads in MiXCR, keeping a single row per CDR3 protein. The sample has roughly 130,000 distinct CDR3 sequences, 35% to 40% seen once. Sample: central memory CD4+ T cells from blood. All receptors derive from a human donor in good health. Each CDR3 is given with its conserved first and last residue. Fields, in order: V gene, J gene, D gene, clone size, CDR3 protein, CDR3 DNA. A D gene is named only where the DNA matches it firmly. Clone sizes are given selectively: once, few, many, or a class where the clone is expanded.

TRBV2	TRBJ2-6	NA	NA	CASSEAGANVLTF	TGTGCCAGCAGTGAGGCTGGGGCCAACGTCCTGACTTTC
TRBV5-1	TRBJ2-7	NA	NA	CASSVLEGYEQYF	TGCGCCAGCAGCGTCTTGGAGGGCTACGAGCAGTACTTC
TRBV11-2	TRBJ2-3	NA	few	CASSLGPSSTDTQYF	TGTGCCAGCAGCTTAGGGCCTTCGAGCACAGATACGCAGTATTTT
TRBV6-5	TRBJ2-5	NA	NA	CASSPSLPKETQYF	TGTGCCAGCAGCCCCAGCCTCCCTAAAGAGACCCAGTACTTC
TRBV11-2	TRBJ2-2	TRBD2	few	CASSSGLARNTGELFF	TGTGCCAGCAGCTCAGGACTAGCGAGAAACACCGGGGAGCTGTTTTTT
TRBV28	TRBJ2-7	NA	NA	CASSITYEQYF	TGTGCCAGCAGTATCACCTACGAGCAGTACTTC
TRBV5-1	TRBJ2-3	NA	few	CASSSGRGGTTDTQYF	TGCGCCAGCAGCTCCGGGCGCGGAGGGACCACAGATACGCAGTATTTT
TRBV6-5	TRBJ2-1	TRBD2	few	CASSYSTSGSHNEQFF	TGTGCCAGCAGTTACTCGACTAGCGGGAGTCACAATGAGCAGTTCTTC
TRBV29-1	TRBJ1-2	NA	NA	CSVTLTGNYGYTF	TGCAGCGTCACCCTAACAGGGAACTATGGCTACACCTTC
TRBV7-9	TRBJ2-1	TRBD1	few	CASSPEGRLQGDEQFF	TGTGCCAGCAGCCCCGAAGGACGCCTACAGGGGGATGAGCAGTTCTTC
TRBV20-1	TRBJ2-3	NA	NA	CSAYDRRTDTQYF	TGCAGTGCTTACGACAGGCGCACAGATACGCAGTATTTT
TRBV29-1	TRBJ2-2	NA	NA	CSVAEHGLNTGELFF	TGCAGCGTTGCCGAACATGGGCTAAACACCGGGGAGCTGTTTTTT
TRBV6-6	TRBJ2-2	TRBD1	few	CASSPRQGEETGELFF	TGTGCCAGCAGTCCAAGACAGGGTGAAGAGACCGGGGAGCTGTTTTTT
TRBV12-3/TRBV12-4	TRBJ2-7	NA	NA	CASSLQGGRGEQYF	TGTGCCAGCAGTTTACAGGGAGGTCGGGGCGAGCAGTACTTC
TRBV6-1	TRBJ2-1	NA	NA	CASSNRQGGPNEQFF	TGTGCCAGCAGTAACCGACAGGGAGGCCCTAATGAGCAGTTCTTC
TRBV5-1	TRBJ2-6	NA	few	CASSWGSSGANVLTF	TGCGCCAGCAGCTGGGGAAGCTCTGGGGCCAACGTCCTGACTTTC
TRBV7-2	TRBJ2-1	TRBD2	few	CASRAGLAGNEQFF	TGTGCCAGCAGGGCGGGACTAGCGGGCAATGAGCAGTTCTTC
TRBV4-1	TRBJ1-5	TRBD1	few	CASSRTGDSNQPQHF	TGCGCCAGCAGCCGGACAGGGGATAGCAATCAGCCCCAGCATTTT
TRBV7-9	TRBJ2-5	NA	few	CASSLETPQETQYF	TGTGCCAGCAGCTTAGAGACTCCTCAAGAGACCCAGTACTTC
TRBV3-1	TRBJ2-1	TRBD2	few	CASSPSGMSSYNEQFF	TGTGCCAGCAGCCCTAGCGGGATGAGCTCCTACAATGAGCAGTTCTTC
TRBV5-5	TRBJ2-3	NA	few	CASSDYSTDTQYF	TGTGCCAGCAGCGACTATAGCACAGATACGCAGTATTTT
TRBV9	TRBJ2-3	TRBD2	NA	CASSSRGSSVTDTQYF	TGTGCCAGCAGCTCTCGCGGGAGCAGCGTCACAGATACGCAGTATTTT
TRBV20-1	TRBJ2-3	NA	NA	CSAYLNSGKSTDTQYF	TGCAGTGCGTACCTTAATAGCGGAAAATCCACAGATACGCAGTATTTT
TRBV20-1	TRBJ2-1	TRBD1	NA	CSARDQSTGRHEQFF	TGCAGTGCTAGAGATCAGTCGACAGGGCGGCATGAGCAGTTCTTC
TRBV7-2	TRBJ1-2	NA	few	CASSLSPFSESYGYTF	TGTGCCAGCAGCTTATCCCCCTTTTCGGAGAGCTATGGCTACACCTTC
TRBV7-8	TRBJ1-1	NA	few	CASSLDPSSGRDTEAFF	TGTGCCAGCAGCCTGGACCCAAGTTCCGGGAGGGACACTGAAGCTTTCTTT
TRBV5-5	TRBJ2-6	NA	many	CASSFGRGAGANVLTF	TGTGCCAGCAGCTTCGGACGTGGGGCTGGGGCCAACGTCCTGACTTTC
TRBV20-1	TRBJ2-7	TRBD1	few	CSAARDRYEQYF	TGCAGTGCTGCCCGGGACAGATACGAGCAGTACTTC
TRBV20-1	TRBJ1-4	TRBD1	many	CSAREGQGAEKLFF	TGCAGTGCTAGAGAAGGACAGGGTGCGGAAAAACTGTTTTTT
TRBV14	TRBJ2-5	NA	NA	CASSQVDGETQYF	TGTGCCAGCAGCCAAGTAGACGGGGAGACCCAGTACTTC
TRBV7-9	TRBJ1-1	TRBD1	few	CASSLAGGQGREAFF	TGTGCCAGCAGCTTAGCGGGGGGACAGGGGCGAGAAGCTTTCTTT
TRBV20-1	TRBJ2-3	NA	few	CSAKRGPSTDTQYF	TGCAGTGCTAAACGCGGGCCTAGCACAGATACGCAGTATTTT
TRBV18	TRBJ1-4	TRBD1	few	CASSPSTGTNEKLFF	TGTGCCAGCTCACCATCGACAGGGACTAATGAAAAACTGTTTTTT
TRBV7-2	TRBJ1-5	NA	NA	CASSLVSTGGYRQPQHF	TGTGCCAGCAGCTTAGTGTCTACTGGAGGGTATCGGCAGCCCCAGCATTTT
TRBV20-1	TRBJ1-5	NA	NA	CSARYGPPGYSNQPQHF	TGCAGTGCTAGGTATGGTCCCCCGGGATATAGCAATCAGCCCCAGCATTTT
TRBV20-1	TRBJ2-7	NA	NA	CSAEGRQSAYEQYF	TGCAGTGCTGAAGGGAGACAGTCTGCCTACGAGCAGTACTTC
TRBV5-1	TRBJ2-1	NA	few	CASSLAGGTYNEQFF	TGCGCCAGCAGCTTGGCCGGGGGCACCTACAATGAGCAGTTCTTC
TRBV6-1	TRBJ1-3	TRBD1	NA	CASIRPRDRGPGNTIYF	TGTGCCAGCATCCGGCCTCGGGACAGGGGACCTGGAAACACCATATATTTT
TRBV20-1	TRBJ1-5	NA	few	CSARDVRNSNQPQHF	TGCAGTGCTAGAGATGTCAGAAATAGCAATCAGCCCCAGCATTTT
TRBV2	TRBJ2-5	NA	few	CASSPGRKETQYF	TGTGCCAGCAGCCCCGGCCGAAAAGAGACCCAGTACTTC
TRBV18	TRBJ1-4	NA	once	CASSPGKEKLFF	TGTGCCAGCTCACCAGGGAAAGAAAAACTGTTTTTT
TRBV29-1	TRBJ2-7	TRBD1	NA	CSVSQGTGAGEQYF	TGCAGCGTTTCGCAGGGGACAGGGGCGGGCGAGCAGTACTTC
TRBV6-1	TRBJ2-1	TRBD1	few	CASTQGWLRNEQFF	TGTGCCAGCACACAGGGGTGGTTAAGAAATGAGCAGTTCTTC
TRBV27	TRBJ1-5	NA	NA	CASSLAYNQPQHF	TGTGCCAGCAGTTTAGCATACAATCAGCCCCAGCATTTT
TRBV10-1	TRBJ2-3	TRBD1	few	CASSESGQGWDTQYF	TGCGCCAGCAGTGAGTCCGGACAGGGGTGGGATACGCAGTATTTT
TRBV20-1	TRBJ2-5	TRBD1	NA	CSAPRQGRETQYF	TGCAGTGCTCCGCGACAGGGGAGAGAGACCCAGTACTTC
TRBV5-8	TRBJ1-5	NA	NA	CASSLVYRGSMLGQPQHF	TGTGCCAGCAGCTTGGTTTACCGGGGTAGTATGCTGGGTCAGCCCCAGCATTTT
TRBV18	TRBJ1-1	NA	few	CASSLQGLNTEAFF	TGTGCCAGCTCACTCCAGGGATTGAACACTGAAGCTTTCTTT
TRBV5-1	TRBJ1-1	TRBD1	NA	CASSRDGTGGTEAFF	TGCGCCAGCAGCCGCGACGGAACAGGGGGCACTGAAGCTTTCTTT
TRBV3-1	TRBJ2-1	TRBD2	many	CASSQDGGRAQEQFF	TGTGCCAGCAGCCAAGATGGTGGGAGGGCACAAGAGCAGTTCTTC